This TCR beta chain is from a study of cytomegalovirus exposure and HLA in healthy donors. Study context: A prior analysis found around 110 million unique TCR beta sequences from some 190 million T cells. Study findings and constraints: When analyzed later, a missense DCLRE1C variant was found to be linked to TCR beta V- and J-gene trimming. Earlier findings revealed that most TCR beta V segments proved productive either about 87% or about 30% of the time. Confirmation in vitro established that a few CMV-associated chains were specific for CMV antigens.

As for this clone: Its target is unknown.

Germline lookup yields CDR1 MNHEY and CDR2 SVGAGI. J was trimmed by 5 bases and V by 2 bases; bases with no gene match: 11. The CDR3 contains 16 residues. PCR involved 60 Vbeta and 13 Jbeta primers. Sequenced by immunoSEQ multiplex PCR; TCRdb stores in-frame clones only, minus some. In the table there are approximately 100,000 clones, about 83% of which are singletons. This chain links TRBV6-5 with TRBJ2-5; 7 nucleotides match TRBD2. The source material was PBMCs. The clonotype was recovered from a man in his sixties in good health and CMV-seropositive. In DNA, the CDR3 is TGTGCCAGCAGTTACGCAACTAGCGTGGGGGGGGAGACCCAGTACTTC. Translation gives CASSYATSVGGETQYF.